The T cell receptor (beta chain) under discussion was sequenced for a study of T cells of healthy individuals. With V trimmed by 7 bases and J by 3 bases, 15 bases remained unmatched. CDR1 and CDR2 (germline): MNHEY, SVGEGT. The CDR3 sequence is 18 residues long. Each CDR3 protein gets one entry after TCRdb re-called the 5' RACE reads with MiXCR. The data contain some 82,000 distinct CDR3 sequences, around 5.1% of them seen just once; the ten biggest clones take up 7.5%. The TCR comes from a female donor in good health. The genes are TRBV6-2 or TRBV6-3 and TRBJ2-1; TRBD1 aligns across 10 bases. In nucleotides, the CDR3 is TGTGCCAGCACTCCCTACTCTCCGGACAGGGGGGGCTACAATGAGCAGTTCTTC. This translates into CASTPYSPDRGGYNEQFF.